This T cell receptor (beta chain) is drawn from a study of T cell responses to AZD1222 COVID-19 vaccine. With regard to this clone: What it binds is not known.

CDR1 and CDR2 (germline): SQVTM, ANQGSEA. V was cut by 7 bases and J by 1 base, with 22 bases left in between. This CDR3 region has 16 residues. TCRdb's table, derived via immunoSEQ multiplex PCR, lists solely in-frame clones and lacks some. This sample has 120,000 or so clones, with roughly nine tenths found just once. Overall study results and limits: Only 6 or 7 individuals given AZD1222 were seropositive at baseline. There were vaccine-associated CD4 TCRs across spike, dominant at 160-218 and 743-854.

Sample: peripheral blood, taken on day 0 of AZD1222 vaccination. The TCR originated in an adult in good health. V and J are TRBV29-1 and TRBJ1-1; possible D gene TRBD1, 5 bases. CDR3 protein: CSADGEGYVWNTEAFF. The CDR3 region has the DNA TGCAGCGCCGACGGAGAGGGGTACGTGTGGAACACTGAAGCTTTCTTT. Full variable domain (outside the CDR3, taken from reference TRBV29-1 and TRBJ1-1): SAVISQKPSRDICQRGTSLTIQCQVDSQVTMMFWYRQQPGQSLTLIATANQGSEATYESGFVIDKFPISRPNLTFSTLTVSNMSPEDSSIYLCSADGEGYVWNTEAFFGQGTRLTVV.